One sample yielded the 31 T cell receptor beta chains listed below, sequenced in a study of tumor-infiltrating lymphocytes in localized non-small cell lung cancer. Here immunoSEQ multiplex PCR was the method, and the copy in TCRdb shows in-frame clones only, minus some. The data hold 16,000 or so clones, with around 85% observed a single time. The sample comprised lung tumor tissue. The receptor set was obtained from a human donor with non-small cell lung cancer.

The V gene is TRBV9, the J gene TRBJ2-2, with a weak D call TRBD2 (6 bases). Looked up from germline, CDR1 is SGDLS and CDR2 is YYNGEE. The CDR3 extends over 16 amino acids. Trimming took 2 bases from V and 0 from J, leaving 11 bases between them. The CDR3 sequence is CASSVWASANTGELFF. CDR3 sequence (DNA): TGTGCCAGCAGCGTGTGGGCTAGCGCGAACACCGGGGAGCTGTTTTTT.

The chain links TRBV6-6 to TRBJ2-1; no definite D call. V lost 5 bases and J 6 bases, leaving 11 bases between the germline ends. CDR3 size: 13 residues. Germline-derived CDR1 and CDR2 are MNHNY and SVGAGI (reference sequence). The CDR3 sequence: CASSTRSGNEQFF. Written as DNA, the CDR3 is TGTGCCAGCAGTACCCGGTCGGGCAATGAGCAGTTCTTC.

The chain joins TRBV27 to TRBJ1-1, with a tentative D call TRBD1 (5 bases). The germline gives CDR1 MNHEY, CDR2 SMNVEV (reference sequence). The CDR3 is 12 amino acids. The V end was cut by 5 bases, the J end by 8 bases, with 12 bases between. The CDR3 region has the DNA TGTGCCAGCAGTAAAGGAAACAGGGAAGCTTTCTTT. It specifies CASSKGNREAFF.

The chain recombines TRBV6-5 with TRBJ1-2, with 10 bases that match TRBD1. This CDR3 comprises 16 residues. The germline V gene encodes CDR1 MNHEY and CDR2 SVGAGI. The J segment lost 4 bases and the V segment lost 4 bases, leaving 9 bases of the junction unmatched. CDR3 sequence reads: CASSFAGTGAFYGYTF. CDR3 nucleotide sequence: TGTGCCAGCAGTTTCGCCGGGACAGGGGCCTTCTATGGCTACACCTTC.

The chain recombines TRBV9 with TRBJ1-4; TRBD1 matches 7 bases. The CDR3 runs 15 residues. Germline loops: CDR1 SGDLS, CDR2 YYNGEE. Losses at the gene ends were 4 bases for V and 3 bases for J; bases not matched to a gene: 6. The CDR3 protein is CASSSSGTANEKLFF. CDR3 DNA: TGTGCCAGCAGCTCTTCAGGGACAGCTAATGAAAAACTGTTTTTT.

V is TRBV5-1 and J is TRBJ2-7; tentatively, D is TRBD1 (6 bases). Trimming cost V 1 base and J 5 bases, with 13 bases left between them. The CDR3 loop spans 14 amino acids. Germline CDR1 reads SGHRS; CDR2 reads YFSETQ. CDR3 in DNA: TGCGCCAGCAGCTTGCAACAGGGCGAACACGAGCAGTACTTC. This sequence encodes CASSLQQGEHEQYF.

The CDR3 DNA reads as TGTGCCAGTAGTAACCCTATCGACAGGGCGACTGAAGCTTTCTTT. Translation: CASSNPIDRATEAFF. The chain joins TRBV19 to TRBJ1-1; TRBD1 agrees at 7 bases. Germline loops: CDR1 LNHDA, CDR2 SQIVND (reference sequence). The trim removed 4 bases at V and 5 bases at J, leaving 10 bases unmatched. CDR3 length: 15 amino acids.

The genes are TRBV7-9 and TRBJ2-5, with 11 bases fitting TRBD1. The CDR3 loop spans 16 amino acids. Germline V lookup: CDR1 SEHNR, CDR2 FQNEAQ (reference sequence). Unmatched junction bases numbered 9, after V lost 4 bases and J lost 5 bases. CDR3 residues: CASSSLGQGVWETQYF. The CDR3 DNA reads TGTGCCAGCAGCTCATTGGGACAGGGGGTATGGGAGACCCAGTACTTC.

J is TRBJ2-6 and V is TRBV4-3; tentative D call: TRBD2 (6 bases). Trimming took 1 base from V and 4 from J, leaving 11 bases between them. The germline V gene has CDR1 LGHNA and CDR2 YSLEER. CDR3 length: 16 residues. The CDR3 is CASSQVGGYGANVLTF. DNA for the CDR3: TGCGCCAGCAGCCAAGTCGGAGGGTACGGGGCCAACGTCCTGACTTTC.

V gene TRBV5-1 combines with J gene TRBJ2-2; either TRBD1 or TRBD2 may supply D (5 bases each). This CDR3 region has 14 residues. Trimming shortened V by 4 bases and J by 5 bases, and 12 bases separated the two germline ends. Germline CDR1 SGHRS, CDR2 YFSETQ. For the CDR3, the DNA is TGCGCCAGCAGCCCCGGGACCCTAACCGGGGAGCTGTTTTTT. The encoded protein is CASSPGTLTGELFF.

The chain couples TRBV29-1 to TRBJ1-5, with D tentatively TRBD1 (5 bases). Trimming removed 6 bases from V and 0 bases from J, with 6 bases in between. The CDR3 spans 12 residues. Germline V gene sequence: CDR1 SQVTM, CDR2 ANQGSEA. CDR3 in amino acids: CSVGVSNQPQHF. CDR3 in DNA: TGCAGCGTAGGGGTTAGCAATCAGCCCCAGCATTTT.

This clone showed up just once. The gene calls are TRBV4-2 and TRBJ1-6; D call uncertain. CDR1 LGHNA and CDR2 YNFKEQ come from the germline V gene. The CDR3 extends over 16 amino acids. The V gene lost 4 bases and the J gene lost 0 bases, with 10 bases spanning the gap. The CDR3 sequence is CASSLKRSSYNSPLHF. The CDR3 coding sequence is TGTGCCAGCAGCCTCAAGAGAAGCTCCTATAATTCACCCCTCCACTTT.

This clone was seen a single time. V is TRBV5-1 and J is TRBJ2-1, with 9 bases matching TRBD2. CDR3 length: 16 amino acids. With 0 bases clipped from V and 6 bases from J, the junction kept 7 bases outside the gene matches. The germline CDR1 and CDR2 sequences are SGHRS and YFSETQ. The CDR3 coding sequence is TGCGCCAGCAGCTTGGGAGCGGGAGGCTCGGGCAATGAGCAGTTCTTC. Translating it yields CASSLGAGGSGNEQFF.

V and J are TRBV4-1 and TRBJ1-2; a possible D gene is TRBD1 (6 bases). The CDR3 totals 15 residues. V lost 5 bases and J 4 bases, leaving 17 bases between the germline ends. CDR1 is MGHRA, CDR2 YSYEKL, per germline. The CDR3 sequence: CASSFQGGSFYGYTF. CDR3 nucleotide sequence: TGCGCCAGCAGCTTTCAAGGGGGATCTTTCTATGGCTACACCTTC.

The chain has TRBV5-4 and TRBJ2-7, with D perhaps TRBD2 (6 bases). The CDR3 covers 15 residues. The ends were cut back, 4 bases at V and 2 bases at J, with 16 bases in the middle. CDR1 is SGHNT, CDR2 YYREEE, per germline (reference sequence). CDR3 amino acids: CASSPNRGGAYEQYF. CDR3 in DNA: TGTGCCAGCAGCCCTAATCGGGGAGGAGCCTACGAGCAGTACTTC. Together with reference TRBV5-4 and TRBJ2-7, the CDR3 gives the full variable domain: ETGVTQSPTHLIKTRGQQVTLRCSSQSGHNTVSWYQQALGQGPQFIFQYYREEENGRGNFPPRFSGLQFPNYSSELNVNALELDDSALYLCASSPNRGGAYEQYFGPGTRLTVT.

This rearrangement joins TRBV30 to TRBJ1-5, with D tentatively TRBD1 (6 bases). Germline assignment: CDR1 GTSNPN and CDR2 SVGIG (reference sequence). V dropped 1 base and J dropped 0 bases, with 10 bases sitting between them. This CDR3 has 15 amino acids. The DNA for the CDR3 is TGTGCCTGGAGTGGGGGGGACAATAGCAATCAGCCCCAGCATTTT. It translates to CAWSGGDNSNQPQHF.

The chain uses TRBV19 and TRBJ2-1; D may be TRBD2 (6 bases). The CDR3 extends over 22 amino acids. With 3 bases removed from V and 2 bases from J, the gap between germline ends came to 32 bases. The germline V gene has CDR1 LNHDA and CDR2 SQIVND (reference sequence). DNA of the CDR3: TGTGCCAGTAGTATTCCCCCTGGGAGGTGGGCGACTAGTTCCACTACCTACAATGAGCAGTTCTTC. This sequence encodes CASSIPPGRWATSSTTYNEQFF.

By share, this clone ranks as medium-sized. J is TRBJ1-2 and V is TRBV4-1, with no clear D. V shed 0 bases and J shed 6 bases, with 14 bases lying between them. CDR3 size: 15 residues. The germline gives CDR1 MGHRA, CDR2 YSYEKL. DNA of the CDR3: TGCGCCAGCAGCCAAGATCCAGGCACGTGGGATGGCTACACCTTC. Protein: CASSQDPGTWDGYTF.

The chain couples TRBV2 to TRBJ2-4; TRBD2 agrees at 10 bases. The CDR3 extends over 16 amino acids. J was trimmed by 2 bases and V by 4 bases; bases with no gene match: 5. Germline loops: CDR1 SNHLY, CDR2 FYNNEI. DNA of the CDR3: TGTGCCAGCAGTGGGGGACTAGCGCCACCCAAAAACATTCAGTACTTC. It specifies CASSGGLAPPKNIQYF.

The chain is built from TRBV9 and TRBJ2-7; D gene uncertain. Trimming removed 0 bases from V and 5 bases from J, with 15 bases in between. This CDR3 spans 15 amino acids. Per germline, CDR1 SGDLS and CDR2 YYNGEE. CDR3 in DNA: TGTGCCAGCAGCGTAGGGGCCAGGACGATCGACGAGCAGTACTTC. Translating gives CASSVGARTIDEQYF.

The V and J genes are TRBV5-6 and TRBJ1-1; tentative D call: TRBD1 (5 bases). This CDR3 region has 14 residues. Per the germline V gene, CDR1 is SGHDT and CDR2 is YYEEEE. V dropped 0 bases and J dropped 1 base, with 7 bases sitting between them. The CDR3, as DNA: TGTGCCAGCAGCTTGGAGACAGCGAACACTGAAGCTTTCTTT. Amino acid sequence: CASSLETANTEAFF.

The chain combines TRBV19 with TRBJ2-1, with 9 bases that match TRBD1. J was trimmed by 6 bases and V by 8 bases; bases with no gene match: 14. Germline CDR1 is LNHDA and CDR2 is SQIVND (reference sequence). The CDR3 covers 16 residues. The CDR3, as DNA: TGTGCCAGTTTAAACCGGGGACAGGGAGGTGGCAATGAGCAGTTCTTC. Amino acids: CASLNRGQGGGNEQFF. The variable domain in full, completed from reference TRBV19 and TRBJ2-1, reads DGGITQSPKYLFRKEGQNVTLSCEQNLNHDAMYWYRQDPGQGLRLIYYSQIVNDFQKGDIAEGYSVSREKKESFPLTVTSAQKNPTAFYLCASLNRGQGGGNEQFFGPGTRLTVL.

The CDR3 sequence: CSVGGGGYQETQYF. CDR3 in DNA: TGCAGCGTTGGGGGTGGGGGCTATCAAGAGACCCAGTACTTC. The rearrangement links TRBV29-1 to TRBJ2-5; maybe TRBD1 (6 bases). CDR1 SQVTM and CDR2 ANQGSEA come from the germline V gene. Trimming removed 4 bases from V and 2 bases from J, with 14 bases in between. The CDR3 runs 14 residues.

This clone occurred a few times. This rearrangement joins TRBV5-6 to TRBJ1-4; D is perhaps TRBD1 (6 bases). Germline CDR1 is SGHDT and CDR2 is YYEEEE. The CDR3 loop spans 14 amino acids. Deletions cut 0 bases from V and 8 bases from J, with 11 bases between. The CDR3 coding sequence is TGTGCCAGCAGCTTGGTGGGGGCCGGGGAAAAACTGTTTTTT. Its translation is CASSLVGAGEKLFF.

This clone has only a few counts. The chain links TRBV5-4 to TRBJ1-2; 9 bases are a match to TRBD1. The CDR3 runs 14 residues. Trimming removed 4 bases from V and 3 bases from J; junction bases left unmatched: 4. CDR1 and CDR2 from the germline V gene are SGHNT and YYREEE (reference sequence). The CDR3 is CASSTGTGYYGYTF. Here the CDR3 DNA reads TGTGCCAGCAGCACCGGGACAGGGTACTATGGCTACACCTTC.

The chain uses TRBV7-3 and TRBJ2-7; TRBD2 matches 8 bases. V shed 4 bases, J shed 4 bases, and the junction held 12 bases outside the gene matches. The length of the CDR3 is 16 residues. Germline lookup yields CDR1 SGHTA and CDR2 FQGTGA. The CDR3 bases are TGTGCCAGCAGCTCCTCAGGGGCTAGCGGGCGGTACGAGCAGTACTTC. It is translated as CASSSSGASGRYEQYF.

The chain uses TRBV10-3 and TRBJ2-7, with 8 bases aligning to TRBD1. Germline CDR1 and CDR2: ENHRY and SYGVKD. V was pared by 7 bases and J by 0 bases, with 5 bases of the junction left unmatched. The CDR3 loop spans 14 amino acids. The CDR3 region is CAITDRGSSYEQYF. The CDR3 DNA is TGTGCCATCACCGACAGGGGCAGCTCCTACGAGCAGTACTTC.

This CDR3 reads CASSSQGPHTYNEQFF. The CDR3 DNA is TGTGCCAGCAGTTCACAGGGGCCCCATACCTACAATGAGCAGTTCTTC. The rearrangement joins TRBV6-5 to TRBJ2-1, with 7 bases fitting TRBD1. Germline CDR1 reads MNHEY; CDR2 reads SVGAGI. This CDR3 is 16 amino acids long. The trim removed 4 bases at V and 2 bases at J, leaving 8 bases unmatched.

This clone came up a few times. The V call is TRBV7-2, the J call TRBJ1-5, with D unclear. CDR1 is SGHTA and CDR2 is FQGNSA in the germline V gene. The CDR3 spans 14 residues. Trimming removed 1 base at V and 10 bases at J, with 14 bases between. CDR3 residues: CASSLDGPLDPQHF. The CDR3 nucleotides read TGTGCCAGCAGCTTAGATGGGCCGTTGGATCCCCAGCATTTT.

This clone was counted a few times. This rearrangement joins TRBV5-4 to TRBJ2-7; 8 positions agree with TRBD1. Germline CDR1 SGHNT, CDR2 YYREEE (reference sequence). The CDR3 loop spans 15 amino acids. Losses at the gene ends were 0 bases for V and 3 bases for J; bases not matched to a gene: 5. CDR3 region: CASSLVGQASYEQYF. The CDR3 bases are TGTGCCAGCAGCTTGGTGGGACAGGCCAGCTACGAGCAGTACTTC.

V usage is TRBV6-4 and J usage is TRBJ2-6; no reliable D call. Deletions cut 0 bases from V and 1 base from J, with 4 bases between. CDR1 MRHNA and CDR2 SNTAGT come from the germline V gene. The CDR3 loop spans 15 amino acids. CDR3 sequence: CASSDSSSGANVLTF. The CDR3 DNA reads TGTGCCAGCAGTGACTCGAGTTCTGGGGCCAACGTCCTGACTTTC.